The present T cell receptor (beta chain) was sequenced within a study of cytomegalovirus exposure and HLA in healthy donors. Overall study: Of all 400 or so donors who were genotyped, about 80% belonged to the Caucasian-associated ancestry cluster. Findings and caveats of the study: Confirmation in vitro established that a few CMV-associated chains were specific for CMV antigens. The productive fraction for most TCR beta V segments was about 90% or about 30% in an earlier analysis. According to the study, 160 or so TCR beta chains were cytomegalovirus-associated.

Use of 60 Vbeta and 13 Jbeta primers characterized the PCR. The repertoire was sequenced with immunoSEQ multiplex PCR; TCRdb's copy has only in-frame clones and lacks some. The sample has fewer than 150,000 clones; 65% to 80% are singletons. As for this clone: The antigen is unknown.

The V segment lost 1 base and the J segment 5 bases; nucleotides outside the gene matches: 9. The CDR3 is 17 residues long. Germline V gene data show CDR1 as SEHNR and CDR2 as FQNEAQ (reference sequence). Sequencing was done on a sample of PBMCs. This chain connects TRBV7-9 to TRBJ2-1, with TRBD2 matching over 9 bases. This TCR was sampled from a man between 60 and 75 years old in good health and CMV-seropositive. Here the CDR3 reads CASSLVGASGADNEQFF. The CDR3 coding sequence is TGTGCCAGCAGCTTAGTGGGGGCTAGCGGGGCCGACAATGAGCAGTTCTTC.